The 18 T cell receptor beta chains below come from one sample, sequenced in a study of OX40 agonist ivuxolimab in advanced cancers. The library came from the immunoSEQ multiplex PCR assay. TCRdb stores this immuneACCESS table with in-frame sequences only. Part of the clones is absent; in the studies checked, under half of the shortfall reflects unresolved V genes, and no reason is known for the rest. Across this sample there are roughly 80,000 clones, with 80% to 90% seen only once. The top ten constitute about 0.32% of the sample. Here the sequenced sample was CD4+ or CD8+ T cells sorted from blood, taken in a trial of the OX40 agonist ivuxolimab. The origin of the receptors is an adult with an advanced solid tumor such as melanoma, head and neck, liver or kidney cancer.

The genes are TRBV5-4 and TRBJ2-1, with D maybe TRBD2 (5 bases). Looked up from germline, CDR1 is SGHNT and CDR2 is YYREEE (reference sequence). This CDR3 region has 13 residues. Trimming pared 1 base from V and 12 bases from J, leaving 14 bases between. CDR3 residues: CASSLFGPEGQFF. The CDR3, as DNA: TGTGCCAGCAGCTTGTTTGGCCCCGAGGGGCAGTTCTTC.

In this sample, this clone turned up once. The chain links TRBV20-1 to TRBJ2-3; D remains ambiguous. The V end was cut by 3 bases, the J end by 2 bases, with 3 bases between. The CDR3 loop spans 11 amino acids. Germline assignment: CDR1 DFQATT and CDR2 SNEGSKA (reference sequence). The CDR3 DNA sequence: TGCAGTGCTAGCCTCACAGATACGCAGTATTTT. It encodes CSASLTDTQYF.

The CDR3 spells CASSPSVYGYTF. The CDR3 bases are TGTGCCAGCAGCCCCTCGGTCTATGGCTACACCTTC. This chain uses TRBV14 with TRBJ1-2, with D unresolved. The CDR3 has 12 amino acids. Trimming removed 4 bases at V and 4 bases at J, with 7 bases between. Germline V lookup: CDR1 SGHDN, CDR2 FVKESK.

This clone was detected only a few times. The rearrangement joins TRBV5-1 to TRBJ2-3; 7 nucleotides line up with TRBD1. The CDR3 runs to 14 residues. Germline-derived CDR1 and CDR2 are SGHRS and YFSETQ. The V segment lost 0 bases and the J segment 3 bases; nucleotides outside the gene matches: 1. The CDR3 here is CASSLAGGTDTQYF. The DNA of the CDR3 is TGCGCCAGCAGCTTGGCAGGGGGAACAGATACGCAGTATTTT.

The V call is TRBV19, the J call TRBJ2-5; TRBD1 matches 8 bases. The CDR3 totals 13 residues. The V gene end was trimmed by 5 bases and the J gene end by 5 bases; junction bases not matched to a gene: 4. Germline V gene lookup returns CDR1 LNHDA and CDR2 SQIVND (reference sequence). The CDR3 here is CASSETGVETQYF. In nucleotides, the CDR3 is TGTGCCAGTAGTGAGACAGGGGTCGAGACCCAGTACTTC.

The chain employs TRBV7-2 and TRBJ1-2, with a tentative D call TRBD1 (5 bases). Germline V CDR1 and CDR2: SGHTA, FQGNSA. V lost 7 bases to trimming and J lost 2 bases, with 17 bases between them. The CDR3 is 15 amino acids. The CDR3 reads CASTQGGGVNYGYTF. CDR3 coding DNA: TGTGCCAGCACCCAGGGTGGGGGAGTGAACTATGGCTACACCTTC.

The chain couples TRBV30 to TRBJ2-1; D remains unclear. From germline, CDR1 is GTSNPN and CDR2 SVGIG (reference sequence). The CDR3 runs 13 residues. Deletions cut 0 bases from V and 9 bases from J, with 12 bases between. CDR3 in amino acids: CAWSVGSPSEQFF. The CDR3 DNA is TGTGCCTGGAGTGTTGGATCGCCATCTGAGCAGTTCTTC.

The chain recombines TRBV10-3 with TRBJ2-1; 8 nucleotides match TRBD2. The CDR3 spans 13 residues. V lost 7 bases, J lost 5 bases, and 4 bases stayed unmatched. Germline V gives CDR1 ENHRY, CDR2 SYGVKD. The CDR3 loop is CAIKAGENNEQFF. The CDR3 bases are TGTGCCATCAAAGCGGGGGAGAACAATGAGCAGTTCTTC.

The CDR3 reads CASSSDRLYEQYF. In nucleotides, the CDR3 is TGTGCCAGCAGTTCCGACAGGCTCTACGAGCAGTACTTC. The gene calls are TRBV28 and TRBJ2-7, with D tentatively TRBD1 (6 bases). CDR1 is MDHEN, CDR2 SYDVKM, per germline. The CDR3 runs to 13 residues. V was cut by 4 bases and J by 3 bases, with 10 bases left in between. Filled out from reference TRBV28 and TRBJ2-7, the complete variable domain reads DVKVTQSSRYLVKRTGEKVFLECVQDMDHENMFWYRQDPGLGLRLIYFSYDVKMKEKGDIPEGYSVSREKKERFSLILESASTNQTSMYLCASSSDRLYEQYFGPGTRLTVT.

This rearrangement joins TRBV6-6 to TRBJ1-2; D call uncertain. The V and J ends lost 5 bases and 4 bases respectively, with 11 bases between them. The V gene's germline CDR1 is MNHNY and CDR2 SVGAGI (reference sequence). The CDR3 extends over 13 amino acids. The CDR3 sequence: CASSDHGSYGYTF. In DNA, the CDR3 is TGTGCCAGCAGTGATCATGGGTCCTATGGCTACACCTTC.

This chain links TRBV6-1 with TRBJ1-2; 8 bases map to TRBD1. J gave up 8 bases and V 6 bases, and 8 bases lay outside the gene matches. CDR3 length: 13 residues. CDR1 MNHNS and CDR2 SASEGT come from the germline V gene. The CDR3 coding sequence is TGTGCCAGCAGCACAGGAGGGACAGGCGGCTACACCTTC. Translating it yields CASSTGGTGGYTF.

This chain connects TRBV6-1 to TRBJ1-2, with D maybe TRBD1 (5 bases). The CDR3 spans 14 residues. The V gene's germline CDR1 is MNHNS and CDR2 SASEGT. V dropped 0 bases and J dropped 7 bases, with 12 bases sitting between them. The CDR3, as DNA: TGTGCCAGCAGTGAAGCGTTTCAGGGAGGTGGCTACACCTTC. This translates into CASSEAFQGGGYTF.

The rearrangement uses TRBV11-2 and TRBJ1-1, with no clear D. CDR1 is SGHAT and CDR2 is FQNNGV in the germline V gene. The CDR3 consists of 15 residues. V lost 5 bases and J lost 5, with 18 bases in between. CDR3 sequence (DNA): TGTGCCAGCAGCCCCGGGAGGGAGACGAGGACTGAAGCTTTCTTT. This codes for CASSPGRETRTEAFF.

The gene calls are TRBV6-5 and TRBJ2-7; TRBD2 is a possible D gene (5 bases). This CDR3 has 15 amino acids. The germline V and J ends were trimmed by 0 bases and 6 bases, with 15 bases remaining between them. CDR1 and CDR2 from the germline V gene are MNHEY and SVGAGI. As DNA, the CDR3 is TGTGCCAGCAGTTACTCCAATCGACTAACGGTCGAGCAGTACTTC. Protein sequence: CASSYSNRLTVEQYF.

The chain carries TRBV11-1 and TRBJ2-7; 9 bases fit TRBD2. Trimming took 6 bases from V and 5 from J; bases not matched to a gene: 11. This CDR3 is built from 15 residues. CDR1 is SGHAT, CDR2 FQDESV, per germline (reference sequence). CDR3 in amino acids: CASSPGASGNDEQYF. The CDR3, as DNA: TGTGCCAGCAGTCCGGGAGCTAGCGGGAACGACGAGCAGTACTTC.

The chain uses TRBV6-5 and TRBJ1-2; D call uncertain. The CDR3 spans 11 residues. CDR1 MNHEY and CDR2 SVGAGI come from the germline V gene. In nucleotides, the CDR3 is TGTGCAGCGGGGATTGGAAATGGCTACACCTTC. Translating gives CAAGIGNGYTF.

V gene TRBV28 combines with J gene TRBJ1-2, with D perhaps matching TRBD1 (6 bases). V was shortened by 6 bases and J by 4 bases, with 12 bases between the two germline ends. Germline values: CDR1 MDHEN, CDR2 SYDVKM. The CDR3 is 13 residues long. Here the CDR3 DNA reads TGTGCCAGCAGGAAAACAGGGTCCTATGGCTACACCTTC. Translated, it gives CASRKTGSYGYTF.

This chain uses TRBV7-9 with TRBJ1-1; the D gene is possibly TRBD1 (5 bases). V was trimmed by 5 bases and J by 0 bases, leaving 10 bases between them. The CDR3 is 14 amino acids. Germline V CDR1 and CDR2: SEHNR, FQNEAQ (reference sequence). CDR3 nucleotide sequence: TGTGCCAGCAGCCGGACAACCTTGAACACTGAAGCTTTCTTT. Its protein product is CASSRTTLNTEAFF. Combining the CDR3 with reference TRBV7-9 and TRBJ1-1 gives the whole variable domain DTGVSQNPRHKITKRGQNVTFRCDPISEHNRLYWYRQTLGQGPEFLTYFQNEAQLEKSRLLSDRFSAERPKGSFSTLEIQRTEQGDSAMYLCASSRTTLNTEAFFGQGTRLTVV.